One T cell receptor (beta chain) is described in this entry. The target antigen is unknown. This table comes from immunoSEQ multiplex PCR, and its TCRdb copy is limited to in-frame clones, with some not included. This sample has tens of thousands of clones, with 80% to 90% found just once. Time point noted: naive CD8 control sorted from an acute-time-point sample. The data are from a study of CD8 T cells in acute hepatitis C reinfection. Study-level points and caveats: Preferential TRBV04 and TRBV06 usage appeared in all groups and was not explained by the naive pool.

The CDR3 is 15 amino acids. CDR1 is LNHNV, CDR2 YYDKDF, per germline (reference sequence). The V end lost 8 bases, the J end lost 0 bases, and 13 bases lay between the germline ends. This TCR was recovered from a woman between 18 and 29 years old who spontaneously cleared hepatitis C infection. Sequencing was done on a sample of naive CD8+ T cells from PBMCs. The chain employs TRBV15 and TRBJ2-2; maybe TRBD2 (6 bases). CDR3 amino acids: CATQQASANTGELFF. The CDR3 DNA reads TGTGCCACCCAGCAGGCTAGCGCGAACACCGGGGAGCTGTTTTTT.